Below are 18 T cell receptor beta chains sequenced from a single sample in a study of human T cells and chemical hapten exposure. TCRdb reanalysed the RACE reads using MiXCR and keeps one entry per CDR3 protein. The sample holds 250,000 or so distinct CDR3 sequences; about 8.6% are singletons and the top ten take 2.3%. Time point defined: pre-sensitization, week 0. Treatment in this sample: therapeutic diphenylcyclopropenone sensitization with weekly scalp DPC. Sample: whole blood, taken in connection with sensitization to the hapten diphenylcyclopropenone (DPC). These receptors all come from a woman aged 40 to 50 with alopecia areata. Some clones in this sample may be carry-over from other donors' samples.

This clonotype was seen only a few times. The chain combines TRBV6-5 with TRBJ2-3; D uncertain. The CDR3 has 12 amino acids. Trimming took 4 bases from V and 7 from J, leaving 9 bases between them. The germline gives CDR1 MNHEY, CDR2 SVGAGI. This CDR3 reads CASSSPGHTQYF. The CDR3 DNA follows: TGTGCCAGCAGTTCCCCGGGTCATACGCAGTATTTT.

This chain uses TRBV7-9 with TRBJ1-2; the match to TRBD1 covers 9 bases. This CDR3 comprises 14 residues. Germline CDR1 and CDR2: SEHNR and FQNEAQ (reference sequence). V trimming: 3 bases; J trimming: 6 bases; junction bases outside the gene matches: 5. In DNA form, the CDR3 reads TGTGCCAGCAGCTTTGGACAGGGGTTGAATGGCTACACCTTC. This encodes CASSFGQGLNGYTF. The variable domain in full, completed from reference TRBV7-9 and TRBJ1-2, reads DTGVSQNPRHKITKRGQNVTFRCDPISEHNRLYWYRQTLGQGPEFLTYFQNEAQLEKSRLLSDRFSAERPKGSFSTLEIQRTEQGDSAMYLCASSFGQGLNGYTFGSGTRLTVV.

This clonotype was picked up a small number of times. J is TRBJ2-1 and V is TRBV2, with 8 bases fitting TRBD1. The CDR3 has 15 residues. CDR1 is SNHLY and CDR2 is FYNNEI in the germline V gene. V lost 6 bases and J lost 2; bases outside the gene matches: 6. As DNA, the CDR3 is TGTGCCAGCAGGGAACAGGGGGGAGCCTACAATGAGCAGTTCTTC. Its translation: CASREQGGAYNEQFF.

This clonotype was observed at least ten times. CDR3 sequence reads: CASSQGVSGRGTNEKLFF. In DNA, the CDR3 is TGCGCCAGCAGCCAAGGGGTTAGCGGGCGAGGGACTAATGAAAAACTGTTTTTT. V usage is TRBV4-3 and J usage is TRBJ1-4; D unclear. The V end lost 1 base, the J end lost 2 bases, and 17 bases lay between the germline ends. The germline V gene encodes CDR1 LGHNA and CDR2 YSLEER. The CDR3 consists of 18 residues.

This clonotype was counted at least ten times. This chain joins TRBV9 and TRBJ2-5, with 11 bases lining up with TRBD2. This CDR3 is built from 12 residues. V gave up 4 bases and J gave up 12 bases; unmatched junction bases: 5. CDR1 is SGDLS, CDR2 YYNGEE, per germline. The CDR3 is CASSTLAGAKYF. The CDR3 coding sequence is TGTGCCAGCAGCACACTAGCGGGAGCCAAGTACTTC. The entire variable domain, with the rest obtained from reference TRBV9 and TRBJ2-5, is as follows: DSGVTQTPKHLITATGQRVTLRCSPRSGDLSVYWYQQSLDQGLQFLIQYYNGEERAKGNILERFSAQQFPDLHSELNLSSLELGDSALYFCASSTLAGAKYFGPGTRLLVL.

This clonotype was observed a handful of times. The rearrangement joins TRBV5-5 to TRBJ1-1, with D uncertain. The ends were cut back, 4 bases at V and 1 base at J, with 8 bases in the middle. The germline V gene has CDR1 SGHKS and CDR2 YYEKEE (reference sequence). The CDR3 is 13 residues long. CDR3 bases: TGTGCCAGCAGCCCTTTATGGAACACTGAAGCTTTCTTT. Amino acid sequence: CASSPLWNTEAFF.

This chain connects TRBV6-4 to TRBJ2-2, with 7 bases fitting TRBD1. The germline gives CDR1 MRHNA, CDR2 SNTAGT. The CDR3 length is 13 residues. V was clipped by 8 bases and J by 0 bases; unmatched bases: 0. The CDR3 coding sequence is TGTGCCAGCCAGGGGGCGAACACCGGGGAGCTGTTTTTT. This translates into CASQGANTGELFF.

The chain is built from TRBV4-3 and TRBJ2-3; D is unresolved. The germline V and J ends were trimmed by 0 bases and 3 bases, with 7 bases remaining between them. Germline V gives CDR1 LGHNA, CDR2 YSLEER. The CDR3 is made up of 14 amino acids. The DNA for the CDR3 is TGCGCCAGCAGCCAAGATTTGACGACAGATACGCAGTATTTT. Its translation: CASSQDLTTDTQYF.

The CDR3 DNA reads as TGTGCCAGCAGCTGGGCCGACGCAGATACGCAGTATTTT. As protein: CASSWADADTQYF. The chain combines TRBV7-9 with TRBJ2-3, with D unresolved. CDR1 and CDR2 (germline): SEHNR, FQNEAQ (reference sequence). Trimming took off 4 bases at V and 4 bases at J, with 9 bases between the two ends. This CDR3 contains 13 residues.

This chain connects TRBV6-2 or TRBV6-3 to TRBJ2-2; perhaps TRBD1 as D (5 bases). The CDR3 totals 13 residues. Germline-derived CDR1 and CDR2 are MNHEY and SVGEGT. The V gene lost 10 bases and the J gene lost 6 bases, with 15 bases spanning the gap. The CDR3 DNA follows: TGTGCCACCGTTAGGTGGGGCGCCGGGGAGCTGTTTTTT. Protein: CATVRWGAGELFF.

This clonotype showed up many times. This sequence joins TRBV4-3 and TRBJ2-5; D possibly corresponds to TRBD2 (6 bases). Trimming left V 2 bases short and J 7 bases short, with 20 bases between. Germline lookup yields CDR1 LGHNA and CDR2 YSLEER. This CDR3 has 16 residues. CDR3 sequence reads: CASSQTYPGEGGTQYF. As DNA, the CDR3 is TGCGCCAGCAGCCAAACGTACCCGGGAGAGGGCGGGACCCAGTACTTC.

This clonotype showed up just a few times. V is TRBV2 and J is TRBJ2-5, with D possibly TRBD2 on 5 matching bases. Germline CDR1 is SNHLY and CDR2 is FYNNEI. The CDR3 consists of 14 residues. Trimming stripped 7 bases from V and 1 base from J, with 13 bases between. Written as DNA, the CDR3 is TGTGCCAGCAAGACGACGGACTTCCAAGAGACCCAGTACTTC. Translated, it gives CASKTTDFQETQYF.

The chain uses TRBV7-2 and TRBJ2-3; maybe TRBD2 (6 bases). The germline gives CDR1 SGHTA, CDR2 FQGNSA. This CDR3 comprises 16 residues. V shed 1 base and J shed 5 bases, with 16 bases lying between them. The DNA of the CDR3 is TGTGCCAGCAGCTTAGTAGGGTCCGGGAGAGGAGATACGCAGTATTTT. Its protein product is CASSLVGSGRGDTQYF. Drawing the rest from reference TRBV7-2 and TRBJ2-3, the complete variable domain is GAGVSQSPSNKVTEKGKDVELRCDPISGHTALYWYRQSLGQGLEFLIYFQGNSAPDKSGLPSDRFSAERTGGSVSTLTIQRTQQEDSAVYLCASSLVGSGRGDTQYFGPGTRLTVL.

This clonotype was recorded at least ten times. V and J are TRBV28 and TRBJ2-1, with 8 bases aligning to TRBD1. Germline CDR1 reads MDHEN; CDR2 reads SYDVKM. V lost 5 bases to trimming and J lost 5 bases; unmatched junction nucleotides: 8. CDR3 size: 15 residues. The CDR3 region has the DNA TGTGCCAGCAGTCCGGACAGGGCAGACCACAATGAGCAGTTCTTC. This translates into CASSPDRADHNEQFF.

This CDR3 is CASSQELAGVLRAETQYF. CDR3 sequence (DNA): TGCGCCAGCAGCCAAGAATTGGCGGGAGTGCTGAGGGCGGAGACCCAGTACTTC. This rearrangement joins TRBV4-3 to TRBJ2-5, with 7 bases identical to TRBD2. Germline loops: CDR1 LGHNA, CDR2 YSLEER. CDR3 length: 18 amino acids. V shed 0 bases and J 5 bases; nucleotides not matched to a gene: 15.

This clonotype showed up many times. The J gene is TRBJ1-2, the V gene TRBV24-1; D is uncertain. There are 12 residues in the CDR3. V was shortened by 4 bases and J by 3 bases, with 5 bases between the two germline ends. Germline values: CDR1 KGHDR, CDR2 SFDVKD. The CDR3 DNA sequence: TGTGCCACCAGTGACAGTCACTATGGCTACACCTTC. Its protein product is CATSDSHYGYTF.

CDR3 protein: CASSRPWRAGEVDTQYF. CDR3 in DNA: TGTGCCAGCAGCCGCCCCTGGCGAGCGGGAGAGGTGGATACGCAGTATTTT. The chain couples TRBV27 to TRBJ2-3; 8 bases fit TRBD2. The CDR3 is 17 amino acids. Trimming at V came to 6 bases and at J to 6 bases, leaving 17 bases not matched to a gene. The germline CDR1 and CDR2 sequences are MNHEY and SMNVEV (reference sequence).

The chain couples TRBV7-8 to TRBJ1-5; 8 bases agree with TRBD1. There are 18 residues in the CDR3. Trimming removed 1 base from V and 0 bases from J; junction bases left unmatched: 8. Germline CDR1 reads SGHVS; CDR2 reads FQNEAQ. CDR3 amino acids: CASSLVHRGRDSNQPQHF. CDR3 sequence (DNA): TGTGCCAGCAGCTTAGTACACAGGGGGAGGGATAGCAATCAGCCCCAGCATTTT.